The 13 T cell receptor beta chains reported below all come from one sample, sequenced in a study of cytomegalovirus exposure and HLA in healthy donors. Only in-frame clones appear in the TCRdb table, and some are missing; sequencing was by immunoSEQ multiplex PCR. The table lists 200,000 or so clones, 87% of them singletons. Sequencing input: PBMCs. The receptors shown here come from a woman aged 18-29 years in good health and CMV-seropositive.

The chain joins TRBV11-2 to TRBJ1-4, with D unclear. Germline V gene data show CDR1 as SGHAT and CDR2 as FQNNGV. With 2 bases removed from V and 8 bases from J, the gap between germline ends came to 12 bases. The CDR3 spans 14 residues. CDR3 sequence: CASSLTRKWEKLFF. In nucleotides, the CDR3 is TGTGCCAGCAGCTTAACGAGGAAATGGGAAAAACTGTTTTTT.

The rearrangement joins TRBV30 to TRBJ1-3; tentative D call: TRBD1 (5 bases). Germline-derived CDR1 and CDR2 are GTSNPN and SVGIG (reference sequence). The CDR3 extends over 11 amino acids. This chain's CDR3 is CSSGLEDTIYF. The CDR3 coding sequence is TGTTCCTCGGGACTTGAGGACACCATATATTTT. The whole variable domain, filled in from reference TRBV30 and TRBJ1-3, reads SQTIHQWPATLVQPVGSPLSLECTVEGTSNPNLYWYRQAAGRGLQLLFYSVGIGQISSEVPQNLSASRPQDRQFILSSKKLLLSDSGFYLCSSGLEDTIYFGEGSWLTVV.

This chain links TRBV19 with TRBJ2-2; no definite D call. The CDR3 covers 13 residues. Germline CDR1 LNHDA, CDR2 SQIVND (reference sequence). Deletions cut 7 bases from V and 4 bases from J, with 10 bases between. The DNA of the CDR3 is TGTGCCAGTAAAACGCAGTCCACCGGGGAGCTGTTTTTT. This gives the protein CASKTQSTGELFF.

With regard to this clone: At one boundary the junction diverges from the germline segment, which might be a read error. The CDR3 coding sequence is TGTGCCAGCAGCTTAGGGACTAGATACACTGAGCAGTTCTTC. Its protein product is CASSLGTRYTEQFF. V and J are TRBV11-3 and TRBJ2-1, with TRBD2 matching over 7 bases. The CDR3 sequence is 14 residues long. Germline assignment: CDR1 SGHNT and CDR2 YENEEA.

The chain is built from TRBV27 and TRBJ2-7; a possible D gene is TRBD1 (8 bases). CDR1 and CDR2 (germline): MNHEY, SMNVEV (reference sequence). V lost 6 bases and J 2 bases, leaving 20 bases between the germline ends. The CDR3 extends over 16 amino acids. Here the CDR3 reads CASRTGSGTGTYEQYF. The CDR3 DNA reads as TGTGCCAGCAGGACCGGAAGCGGGACAGGAACCTACGAGCAGTACTTC.

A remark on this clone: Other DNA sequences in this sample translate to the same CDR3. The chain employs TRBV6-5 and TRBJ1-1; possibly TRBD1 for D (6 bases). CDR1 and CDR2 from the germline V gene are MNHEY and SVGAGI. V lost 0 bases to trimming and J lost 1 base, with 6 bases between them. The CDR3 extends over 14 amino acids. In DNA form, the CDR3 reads TGTGCCAGCAGTTACTCAGGGGGGAACACTGAAGCTTTCTTT. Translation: CASSYSGGNTEAFF.

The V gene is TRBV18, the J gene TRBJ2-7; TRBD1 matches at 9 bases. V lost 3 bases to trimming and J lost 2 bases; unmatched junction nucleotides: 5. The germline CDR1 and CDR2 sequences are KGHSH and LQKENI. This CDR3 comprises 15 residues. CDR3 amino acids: CASSPGTGSPYEQYF. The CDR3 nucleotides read TGTGCCAGCTCACCCGGGACAGGGAGCCCCTACGAGCAGTACTTC.

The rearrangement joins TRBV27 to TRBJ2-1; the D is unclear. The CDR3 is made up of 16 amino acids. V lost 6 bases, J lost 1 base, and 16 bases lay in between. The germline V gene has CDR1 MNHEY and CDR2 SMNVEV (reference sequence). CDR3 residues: CASSWAAGTSYNEQFF. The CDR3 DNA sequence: TGTGCCAGCAGCTGGGCCGCCGGAACTTCCTACAATGAGCAGTTCTTC.

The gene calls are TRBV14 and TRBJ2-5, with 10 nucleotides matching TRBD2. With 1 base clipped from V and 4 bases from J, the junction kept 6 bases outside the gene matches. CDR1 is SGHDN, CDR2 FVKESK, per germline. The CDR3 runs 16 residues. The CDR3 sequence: CASSQGTSGLGETQYF. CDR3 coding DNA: TGTGCCAGCAGCCAAGGGACTAGCGGCTTAGGAGAGACCCAGTACTTC. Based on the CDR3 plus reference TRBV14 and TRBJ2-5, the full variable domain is EAGVTQFPSHSVIEKGQTVTLRCDPISGHDNLYWYRRVMGKEIKFLLHFVKESKQDESGMPNNRFLAERTGGTYSTLKVQPAELEDSGVYFCASSQGTSGLGETQYFGPGTRLLVL.

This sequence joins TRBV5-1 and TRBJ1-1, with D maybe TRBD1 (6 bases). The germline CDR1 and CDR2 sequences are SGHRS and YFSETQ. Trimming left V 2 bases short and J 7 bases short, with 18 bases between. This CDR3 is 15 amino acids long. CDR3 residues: CASSFNKHMTGEAFF. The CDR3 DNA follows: TGCGCCAGCAGCTTTAACAAACACATGACAGGTGAAGCTTTCTTT.

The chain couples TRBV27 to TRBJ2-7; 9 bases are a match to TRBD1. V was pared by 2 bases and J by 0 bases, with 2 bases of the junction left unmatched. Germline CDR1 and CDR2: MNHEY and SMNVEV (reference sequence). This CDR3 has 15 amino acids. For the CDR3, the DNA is TGTGCCAGCAGTTTAAGGGACAGGGTCTCCTACGAGCAGTACTTC. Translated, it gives CASSLRDRVSYEQYF.

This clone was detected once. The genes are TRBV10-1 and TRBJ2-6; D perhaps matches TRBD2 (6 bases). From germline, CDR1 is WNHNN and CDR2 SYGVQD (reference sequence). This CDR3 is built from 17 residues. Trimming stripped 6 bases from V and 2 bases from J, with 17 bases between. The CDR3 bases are TGCGCCAGCAGCCGGGACGGCGGGGTCCCTGGGGCCAACGTCCTGACTTTC. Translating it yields CASSRDGGVPGANVLTF.

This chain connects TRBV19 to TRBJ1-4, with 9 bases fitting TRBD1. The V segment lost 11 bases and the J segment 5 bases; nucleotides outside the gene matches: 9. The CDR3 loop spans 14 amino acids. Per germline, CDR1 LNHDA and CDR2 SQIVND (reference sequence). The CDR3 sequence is CASADRGSNEKLFF. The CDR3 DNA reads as TGTGCCTCCGCGGACAGGGGATCGAATGAAAAACTGTTTTTT.